This TCR beta chain was sequenced in a study of blood T cell repertoires in COVID-19. Overall study: COVID-19 samples from acute and convalescent phases originated in the United States, Italy and Spain. Nucleic acid was either cDNA or gDNA, and it came from T cells, B-cell-depleted T cells, or PBMCs.

Here immunoSEQ multiplex PCR was the method, and the copy in TCRdb shows in-frame clones only, minus some. The sample lists about 210,000 clones, 70% to 90% occurring once. This clone was seen a handful of times. CDR3 length: 15 residues. CDR1 and CDR2 from the germline V gene are GTSNPN and SVGIG (reference sequence). The V end was cut by 5 bases, the J end by 4 bases, with 20 bases between. This chain uses TRBV30 with TRBJ1-2; unclear D gene. The sequence was obtained from a man aged 35-49 years who had recovered from COVID-19. Material: PBMCs or T cells enriched from blood (not recorded which). CDR3 in DNA: TGTGCCTGGGCCAACGGCGGGAATAGGATCTATGGCTACACCTTC. Its protein product is CAWANGGNRIYGYTF.